This T cell receptor beta chain was captured by sequencing in a study of control samples from healthy donors and cancer patients. Germline V CDR1 and CDR2: MNHEY, SVGAGI. The CDR3 sequence is 15 residues long. V lost 0 bases, J lost 1 base, and 9 bases lay in between. Method: immunoSEQ multiplex PCR; TCRdb's copy keeps in-frame clones and lacks some. The sample holds 150,000 or so clones, 80% to 95% seen once. The sequencing sample was made of blood. The receptor comes from a man aged 18-30 years in good health. This chain connects TRBV6-5 to TRBJ1-2; D unclear. The CDR3: CASSYSAAVNYGYTF. The CDR3 DNA reads as TGTGCCAGCAGTTACTCGGCGGCAGTTAACTATGGCTACACCTTC.